This T cell receptor beta chain was identified during a study of cytomegalovirus exposure and HLA in healthy donors (dated by TCRdb to about 2017). With regard to the full study: According to an earlier analysis of 550 to 700 of the donors, some 170 million T cells yielded 100 million or so unique TCR beta sequences and approximately 300 Gb of sequence data. An early release that covered several hundred HLA-typed donors contained approximately 300 gigabases of sequencing data and around 80 million unique TCR sequences. The genetic ancestry cluster associated with self-reported Caucasian donors included over 65% of the 398 genotyped donors. The study aimed to test whether cataloging public T cell receptors could reveal signatures of past pathogen exposure. The T cell repertoires of 666 subjects were profiled by immunosequencing and related to cytomegalovirus serostatus. A separate validation cohort of 100 to 150 different subjects was used in addition to the approximately 640-subject first cohort. To predict cytomegalovirus infection status, the study combined high-throughput TCR immunosequencing, statistical association of individual TCRs with disease status, and machine learning. A later analysis re-examined previously published TCR beta repertoires from more than 550 donors and added high-resolution HLA genotyping to investigate patterns of TCR occurrence. Rather than using new phenotypic data, the later analysis identified candidate immune exposures from TCR beta sequences and from how often those sequences occurred across donors. An earlier analysis of about 600 of the donors used high-throughput TCR beta sequencing to judge whether each TCR beta V gene segment behaved as functional or pseudogenic. Alongside the repertoire data, information on donor age, sex, ethnicity and CMV serostatus was compiled. Genome-wide SNP genotypes for about 60% of the roughly 670 donors were used in a later genetic analysis, which treated that subset as a discovery cohort. Every discovery cohort repertoire had been produced on one sequencing platform. HLA typing included class I and class II loci at four-digit resolution. The number of donors typed differed by locus, with about 620-630 for A, B, C, DRB1 and DQB1, more than 500 for DQA1, 600 to 610 for DPA1, and approximately 470 for DPB1. Roughly five DR-DQ haplotypes were treated as single units for association and clustering because of strong linkage in the cohort. Across some 400 genotyped donors of the cohort, an average of about 220,000 unique TCR beta nucleotide sequences per donor were sequenced, and 15% to 20% of those sequences were non-productive.

The protocol used for the library was the immunoSEQ multiplex PCR assay. For the multiplex PCR, a mixture combining 60 forward primers for TCR Vbeta segments and 13 reverse primers for TCR Jbeta segments was used. The CDR3 region of rearranged TCR beta genes was amplified from genomic DNA with a multiplex PCR assay. Amplified TCR beta libraries were sequenced as 87-base-pair reads on the Illumina HiSeq System. The published analysis was carried out like this. In a later analysis, tens of millions of unique TCR beta chains were counted across the roughly 670 repertoires, and roughly 10 million of these chains were shared by at least two donors. To remove PCR and sequencing errors, raw reads were error-corrected and collapsed into unique sequences using a nearest-neighbor algorithm that merged closely related sequences. V, D and J gene segments were assigned by aligning CDR3 sequences to IMGT reference sequences. For a sequence to be retained, at least a six-nucleotide match to both a V gene segment and a J gene segment was required. A rearrangement was called productive if the CDR3 had no stop codons and remained in frame with V and J, and every other rearrangement was called non-productive. Following IMGT convention, CDR3 was defined as the stretch from the second conserved V-encoded cysteine up to the conserved J-encoded phenylalanine. In an earlier analysis of more than 550 of the donors, sequences lacking an unambiguous match to a single V gene segment were excluded. In an earlier analysis of several hundred of the donors, V segments were called functional above 56.7% productive rearrangements and were called segregating when the between-donor standard deviation exceeded 5%. To diagnose cytomegalovirus status from the catalog of TCR beta chain sequences, a statistical classification framework was built. In a later analysis, V and J genes were assigned by comparing TCR nucleotide sequences against IMGT/GENE-DB human TR gene sequences. The TCRdist pipeline was used in a later analysis to assign CDR3 sequences and most-parsimonious VDJ recombination scenarios. In a later analysis, each TCR beta chain was defined by its CDR3 amino acid sequence together with its V-gene family, and reads lacking a unique V-gene family were excluded. As a way to deal with suspected cross-contamination and a sequencing artifact, a later analysis dropped roughly 600 nucleotide sequences that were highly shared and had low generation probability. In a later analysis, a clonal expansion index for each public chain was calculated from normalized within-repertoire ranks of inferred template counts. Generation probabilities in a later analysis came from a VDJ recombination model fitted to out-of-frame rearrangements, and those results were checked against IGoR. In a later analysis, hypergeometric tests were used to score TCR-TCR, TCR-HLA and TCR-CMV co-occurrence, with a repertoire-size bias correction applied to TCR pairs. A later analysis estimated false discovery rates by permuting HLA or CMV assignments 20 times. A later analysis grouped co-occurring TCRs with DBSCAN, adding TCRdist sequence similarity when clustering within HLA-allele-positive subsets. Co-occurrence clustering excluded repertoires with fewer than 30,000 or more than 120,000 public chains, plus five with anomalous nucleotide sharing. Sourced from immuneACCESS, this table was stored by TCRdb with only in-frame sequences that have V and J called. A share of the clones is absent; for the studies checked, an unresolved V gene accounts for under half, and the remainder has no known explanation. V and J calls and clone size follow that table, whereas D and trimming were derived from the DNA. The sample table lists around 150,000 clones, around 79% of them with a count of one. The ten largest clones represent more than 3.5% of the sample.

A word on this clone: Its antigen remains unidentified. No base quality information exists; no much larger clone differs at one position.

The research as a whole found: An association between a missense DCLRE1C variant and V-gene and J-gene trimming of TCR beta chains was found in a later genetic analysis and replicated in an independent cohort. Compared with the roughly 670-donor mean, donors in an Asian-associated ancestry cluster had fewer N-insertions in productive TCRs, according to a later genetic analysis. Roughly uniform sequencing depth across donors was assumed in presence/absence analyses, although this assumption may not hold. In both the original and validation cohorts, the classifier was reported to diagnose cytomegalovirus status with high specificity and sensitivity. At a false discovery rate of 0.05, a later analysis linked 16,951 TCR beta sequences to specific HLA alleles. In a later analysis, most CMV-associated TCR beta chains were found to appear HLA-restricted, with HLA associations seemingly driven largely by CMV exposure. Across donors, most TCR sequences were observed very rarely, whereas some public TCRs were present in many individuals. In a later analysis, HLA-associated TCR beta chains were found to be more clonally expanded and to have lower generation probabilities than equally common non-associated chains. Strong co-occurrence of HLA alleles, especially DR and DQ, made assigning TCR associations to individual alleles difficult. In vitro tests confirmed that a few of the cytomegalovirus-associated TCR beta chains recognize cytomegalovirus antigens. According to a later analysis, TCR association rates differed among HLA loci, with DRB1 alleles showing the most associated TCRs and HLA-C alleles showing the fewest. In the study, approximately 160 TCR beta chains were listed as associated with cytomegalovirus. Broadly in line with IMGT annotations, most TCR beta V segments showed up in productive rearrangements about 87% or about 30% of the time in an earlier analysis of under 700 of the donors. Because HLA typing was unavailable for some donors at each locus, only the typed subset was used in association tests. A further reported finding was that TCR beta sequences accurately predicted the HLA-A and HLA-B alleles for most subjects in the first cohort. The earlier analysis of some 540 of the donors excluded 15 to 20 rarely observed V segments, including chromosome 9 orphons, because counts were too low. According to the authors, the approach could potentially be generalized to other disease states and immunological phenotypes. The sequencing pipeline was judged likely to have produced a cluster of highly shared sequence variants as a technical artifact. A later analysis reported that several top co-occurrence clusters appeared linked to parvovirus B19, influenza, CMV and Epstein-Barr virus. Correlated functional status among segregating V segments might be attributable to linkage disequilibrium, but an unknown experimental factor could not be ruled out. Immune exposure information for the cohort was limited to CMV serostatus. Only TCR beta chains were sequenced in this cohort, and the absence of alpha or paired-chain data limited detectable features.

The cohort consisted of approximately 690 healthy bone marrow donors. At the time of sampling, every cohort member was nominally healthy, though immune exposures that went unrecorded were likely present. The donor was CMV seronegative and belonged to the group of 350 to 400 seronegative cohort members. Every donor gave a peripheral blood sample, and the peripheral blood mononuclear cells from that sample were used for TCR beta sequencing. The Qiagen DNeasy Blood Extraction Kit was used to extract genomic DNA from the blood cell samples. Sequencing used PBMCs. This TCR came from a man in his forties or fifties in good health and CMV-seronegative.

CDR3 reads: CASSIYGGGTEAFF. Read as DNA, the sequence is TGTGCCAGTAGTATATATGGGGGGGGCACTGAAGCTTTCTTT. The chain joins TRBV19 to TRBJ1-1, and possibly TRBD1, on 5 matching bases. The CDR3 sequence holds 14 residues, the cysteine and phenylalanine included. This entry keeps only the CDR3 DNA: 42 bases, framed from base 1. For CDR1 and CDR2, the germline V gene (reference sequence) lists LNHDA and SQIVND. V is pared back by 2 bases and J by 4 bases, with 11 bases lying between the germline termini.